The next 12 T cell receptor beta chains were all read from a single sample in a study of post-analysis software for immune sequencing data. For these receptors, no antigen is known. Overall study findings and caveats: Comparison of patients with controls showed about 5 TRBV segments more frequent in patients, TRBV5-6, TRBV5-1 and TRBV20-1 among them.

Included in the TCR beta cDNA libraries were unique molecular identifiers. Using its own MiXCR run on the PCR reads, TCRdb lists one record per CDR3 protein. The table lists around 500,000 distinct CDR3 sequences, around a third of them singletons. The sequenced material came from blood. These receptors were taken from a girl between 2 and 17 years old with multiple sclerosis.

This clonotype showed up just a few times. This sequence joins TRBV12-5 and TRBJ2-3, with D perhaps matching TRBD1 (7 bases). Looked up from germline, CDR1 is LGHNT and CDR2 is FRNRAP. V lost 5 bases and J lost 4, with 13 bases in between. The CDR3 spans 14 residues. The CDR3 DNA reads TGTGCTAGTGGTCGGGGGACAGCCCCAGATACGCAGTATTTT. Encoded protein: CASGRGTAPDTQYF.

This clonotype was seen more than once but under ten times. This sequence joins TRBV5-8 and TRBJ2-3, with 13 nucleotides matching TRBD2. CDR1 and CDR2 from the germline V gene are SGHTS and YDEGEE. The trim removed 3 bases at V and 6 bases at J, leaving 10 bases unmatched. This CDR3 has 17 amino acids. The CDR3 bases are TGTGCCAGCAGCTCCGGACTAGCGGGGGTACCCGGGGATACGCAGTATTTT. It yields the protein CASSSGLAGVPGDTQYF.

The J gene is TRBJ2-2, the V gene TRBV20-1; D not resolved. Looked up from germline, CDR1 is DFQATT and CDR2 is SNEGSKA (reference sequence). V lost 2 bases to trimming and J lost 1 base, with 14 bases between them. The CDR3 runs to 16 residues. CDR3: CSARTGRLQNTGELFF. Written as DNA, the CDR3 is TGCAGTGCTAGAACGGGTCGGCTCCAGAACACCGGGGAGCTGTTTTTT.

To note about this clonotype: A read error is possible here, since a much larger clone lies one base away. This rearrangement joins TRBV4-1 to TRBJ2-7; 7 nucleotides align to TRBD1. The germline V gene encodes CDR1 MGHRA and CDR2 YSYEKL. Unmatched junction bases numbered 5, after V lost 4 bases and J lost 8 bases. CDR3 size: 12 residues. This CDR3 is CASSLTGAKQYF. CDR3 nucleotides: TGCGCCAGCAGCCTAACAGGGGCTAAGCAGTACTTC.

The chain employs TRBV15 and TRBJ2-1; a possible D gene is TRBD1 (6 bases). V was trimmed by 2 bases and J by 5 bases, leaving 16 bases between them. The CDR3 covers 16 residues. Germline V CDR1 and CDR2: LNHNV, YYDKDF (reference sequence). CDR3 amino acids: CATSRPSLGDNNEQFF. The CDR3 nucleotides read TGTGCCACCAGCAGACCCTCGTTGGGGGACAACAATGAGCAGTTCTTC.

This clonotype appeared many times. The V and J genes are TRBV6-6 and TRBJ2-5, with no clear D. Germline V gene data show CDR1 as MNHNY and CDR2 as SVGAGI (reference sequence). This CDR3 is 12 amino acids long. Trimming left V 5 bases short and J 4 bases short, with 8 bases between. CDR3 loop: CASSTTRETQYF. The CDR3 DNA reads as TGTGCCAGCAGTACCACTCGAGAGACCCAGTACTTC.

The chain links TRBV5-5 to TRBJ2-5; 7 bases are shared with TRBD1. V was clipped by 2 bases and J by 4 bases; unmatched bases: 11. CDR1 is SGHKS and CDR2 is YYEKEE in the germline V gene (reference sequence). The CDR3 runs 16 residues. Written as DNA, the CDR3 is TGTGCCAGCAGCTTTTCCGACAGGGATAATGGAGAGACCCAGTACTTC. Protein product: CASSFSDRDNGETQYF. Complete variable domain (other parts from reference TRBV5-5 and TRBJ2-5): DAGVTQSPTHLIKTRGQQVTLRCSPISGHKSVSWYQQVLGQGPQFIFQYYEKEERGRGNFPDRFSARQFPNYSSELNVNALLLGDSALYLCASSFSDRDNGETQYFGPGTRLLVL.

The V and J genes are TRBV7-8 and TRBJ2-1; D is undetermined. Germline lookup yields CDR1 SGHVS and CDR2 FQNEAQ. Trimming cost V 1 base and J 10 bases, with 8 bases left between them. This CDR3 has 12 residues. The CDR3 bases are TGTGCCAGCAGCTTAGGAGTAACGGAGCAGTTCTTC. Protein product: CASSLGVTEQFF.

This clonotype appeared a few times. The CDR3 DNA sequence: TGCAGTGCTAGGCAAGGGGGCGGCTATGGCTACACCTTC. It specifies CSARQGGGYGYTF. The rearrangement uses TRBV20-1 and TRBJ1-2; 7 bases are a match to TRBD1. This CDR3 has 13 amino acids. Germline CDR1 DFQATT, CDR2 SNEGSKA (reference sequence). V lost 3 bases to trimming and J lost 4 bases; unmatched junction nucleotides: 5.

This clonotype was detected a few times. The chain joins TRBV4-1 to TRBJ1-6; D is unclear. Trimming cost V 1 base and J 7 bases, with 11 bases left between them. The germline CDR1 and CDR2 sequences are MGHRA and YSYEKL. The CDR3 consists of 15 residues. The CDR3: CASSQGGGQNSPLHF. DNA for the CDR3: TGCGCCAGCAGCCAAGGGGGAGGCCAGAATTCACCCCTCCACTTT.

V usage is TRBV6-6 and J usage is TRBJ2-3; maybe TRBD1 (6 bases). Trimming removed 2 bases from V and 1 base from J, with 13 bases in between. The length of the CDR3 is 16 residues. The germline CDR1 and CDR2 sequences are MNHNY and SVGAGI (reference sequence). The CDR3 coding sequence is TGTGCCAGCAGTTACGGGGGCGGTTCGCGCACAGATACGCAGTATTTT. Translation: CASSYGGGSRTDTQYF.

V is TRBV5-1 and J is TRBJ2-3, with 8 nucleotides matching TRBD1. Germline CDR1 is SGHRS and CDR2 is YFSETQ. The CDR3 extends over 16 amino acids. The V and J ends lost 1 base and 1 base, in that order; junction bases with no gene match: 5. The CDR3 is CASSLLQGGGTDTQYF. Written as DNA, the CDR3 is TGCGCCAGCAGCTTGCTACAGGGGGGAGGCACAGATACGCAGTATTTT.